A selection of T cell receptor beta chains follows, all from one sample in a study of T cell responses to AZD1222 COVID-19 vaccine. The assay was immunoSEQ multiplex PCR, and TCRdb's table has in-frame clones only and misses some. Of 90,000 to 110,000 clones in the sample, 70% to 90% were seen once. This material consisted of peripheral blood, taken on day 0 of AZD1222 vaccination. The origin of the receptors is an adult in good health. Both conserved end residues are part of each CDR3. D genes are given only for firm matches. The size of a clone is reported for some rows only, either as once, few or many, or as a class for expanded clones.

j_call v_call clone_size d_call cdr3_nt cdr3_aa
TRBJ2-7 TRBV5-4 - TRBD1 TGTGCCAGCAGCTCGGGACAGGAGACTTACGAGCAGTACTTC CASSSGQETYEQYF
TRBJ2-1 TRBV27 - TRBD2 TGTGCCAGCAGTTTCGGGACTAGCGGGAGATACAATGAGCAGTTCTTC CASSFGTSGRYNEQFF
TRBJ2-3 TRBV5-1 - - TGCGCCAGCAGCTTGCAGCAGGGCGGTAGAACAGATACGCAGTATTTT CASSLQQGGRTDTQYF
TRBJ1-6 TRBV5-3 - - TGTGCCAGACATCGTCCCGGCAAGGGTACTTCACCCCTCCACTTT CARHRPGKGTSPLHF
TRBJ1-5 TRBV24-1 - TRBD1 TGTGCCACCAGTGAGATAACCGGGACAGGGACTAATAGCAGTAATCAGCCCCAGCATTTT CATSEITGTGTNSSNQPQHF
TRBJ1-2 TRBV6-1 - - TGTGCCAGCAGTGAGGACCTAGGGGGCTATGGCTACACCTTC CASSEDLGGYGYTF
TRBJ2-5 TRBV5-1 once - TGCGCCAGCAGCTTCGAAGAGACCCAGTACTTC CASSFEETQYF
TRBJ1-1 TRBV28 few TRBD1 TGTGCCAGCAGTTTAGCTGGACAGGGAGGGACTGAAGCTTTCTTT CASSLAGQGGTEAFF
TRBJ1-3 TRBV9 - - TGTGCCAGCAGCCTGGGAGGTGCGTCCTCTGGAAACACCATATATTTT CASSLGGASSGNTIYF
TRBJ1-2 TRBV7-8 - TRBD1 TGTGCCAGCAGCGAGCGACAGGGGGCAGATGGCTACACCTTC CASSERQGADGYTF
TRBJ2-7 TRBV6-1 - - TGTGCCAGCAGTGGAGTGGGAGGGTCCAGGGGATACTACGAGCAGTACTTC CASSGVGGSRGYYEQYF